These 16 T cell receptor beta chains came from one sample sequenced in a study of blood T cell repertoires in COVID-19. Assay: immunoSEQ multiplex PCR; the TCRdb copy retains only in-frame clones and omits some. In the table there are some 59,000 clones, about 88% of which are singletons. Sequencing used peripheral blood. These receptors were taken from a man aged 55 to 70 with acute or convalescent COVID-19.

V usage is TRBV3-1 (or the pseudogene TRBV3-2) and J usage is TRBJ2-1; TRBD2 matches at 10 bases. This CDR3 comprises 15 residues. The ends lost 3 bases at V and 5 bases at J; junction bases unmatched: 4. The germline CDR1 and CDR2 sequences are LGHDT and YNNKEL (reference sequence). The CDR3 here is CASSHLGLADNEQFF. The CDR3 region has the DNA TGTGCCAGCAGCCACCTAGGACTAGCGGACAATGAGCAGTTCTTC.

In DNA form, the CDR3 reads TGTGCCAGCAGGGGACAGGGTATAGAATCACCCCTCCACTTT. Amino acid sequence: CASRGQGIESPLHF. The V call is TRBV14, the J call TRBJ1-6; 9 bases map to TRBD1. Germline CDR1 SGHDN, CDR2 FVKESK. This CDR3 is 14 amino acids long. V lost 6 bases, J lost 10 bases, and 7 bases stayed unmatched.

The V call is TRBV27, the J call TRBJ1-1; D is unresolved. From germline, CDR1 is MNHEY and CDR2 SMNVEV (reference sequence). The length of the CDR3 is 12 residues. V lost 4 bases to trimming and J lost 6 bases, with 9 bases between them. The DNA for the CDR3 is TGTGCCAGCAGTTATCCCGGGGCTGAAGCTTTCTTT. This gives the protein CASSYPGAEAFF.

This chain links TRBV2 with TRBJ2-5, with 8 positions matching TRBD1. CDR1 SNHLY and CDR2 FYNNEI come from the germline V gene. CDR3 size: 16 residues. The J segment lost 2 bases and the V segment lost 11 bases, leaving 16 bases of the junction unmatched. Written as DNA, the CDR3 is TGTGCCGGGTGGTCCCGAGGACAGGGAAGGCAAGAGACCCAGTACTTC. Translation gives CAGWSRGQGRQETQYF.

The genes are TRBV5-4 and TRBJ2-3, with D uncertain. CDR1 SGHNT and CDR2 YYREEE come from the germline V gene (reference sequence). This CDR3 contains 12 residues. V dropped 0 bases and J dropped 5 bases, with 4 bases sitting between them. The CDR3 loop is CASSLALDTQYF. Here the CDR3 DNA reads TGTGCCAGCAGCTTGGCATTAGATACGCAGTATTTT.

The chain recombines TRBV6-1 with TRBJ1-6, with 8 positions matching TRBD1. CDR3 size: 16 residues. CDR1 is MNHNS, CDR2 SASEGT, per germline. Germline trimming cut 5 bases from V and 10 bases from J; bases unmatched to any gene: 13. The CDR3 DNA reads TGTGCCAGCAGTCAAGGAAACACAGGGGGAAGGTCACCCCTCCACTTT. Translated: CASSQGNTGGRSPLHF.

The chain joins TRBV29-1 to TRBJ1-2, with 9 positions matching TRBD1. The J segment lost 6 bases and the V segment lost 7 bases, leaving 12 bases of the junction unmatched. This CDR3 is 14 amino acids long. CDR1 is SQVTM and CDR2 is ANQGSEA in the germline V gene. CDR3 residues: CSGVTGGAYDGYTF. CDR3 DNA: TGCAGCGGAGTCACAGGGGGCGCTTACGATGGCTACACCTTC.

J is TRBJ2-2 and V is TRBV25-1; TRBD2 might be the D (5 bases). Trimming removed 2 bases from V and 4 bases from J, with 14 bases in between. Germline-derived CDR1 and CDR2 are MGHDK and SYGVNS. This CDR3 comprises 16 residues. The CDR3 DNA is TGTGCCAGCAGTGAAGGTAGTATGGCGGGCACCGGGGAGCTGTTTTTT. Residues: CASSEGSMAGTGELFF. The full variable domain, rest sourced from reference TRBV25-1 and TRBJ2-2, is EADIYQTPRYLVIGTGKKITLECSQTMGHDKMYWYQQDPGMELHLIHYSYGVNSTEKGDLSSESTVSRIRTEHFPLTLESARPSHTSQYLCASSEGSMAGTGELFFGEGSRLTVL.

This chain joins TRBV5-1 and TRBJ2-5, with D tentatively TRBD2 (6 bases). Germline values: CDR1 SGHRS, CDR2 YFSETQ. V was shortened by 0 bases and J by 0 bases, with 9 bases between the two germline ends. The CDR3 is made up of 15 amino acids. The CDR3 region has the DNA TGCGCCAGCAGCTTGGTAAGCGGGTACCAAGAGACCCAGTACTTC. It specifies CASSLVSGYQETQYF.

V and J are TRBV24-1 and TRBJ1-1; perhaps TRBD1 as D (6 bases). Trimming removed 2 bases at V and 7 bases at J, with 10 bases between. The CDR3 has 13 residues. CDR1 KGHDR and CDR2 SFDVKD come from the germline V gene. CDR3 residues: CATSDSRQVEAFF. In DNA, the CDR3 is TGTGCCACCAGTGATTCACGACAGGTTGAAGCTTTCTTT.

This sequence joins TRBV6-5 and TRBJ2-7; TRBD1 matches at 7 bases. Germline V lookup: CDR1 MNHEY, CDR2 SVGAGI. J gave up 1 base and V 2 bases, and 5 bases lay outside the gene matches. This CDR3 region has 15 residues. This CDR3 reads CASSYVSRGSYEQYF. The CDR3 coding sequence is TGTGCCAGCAGTTACGTTTCCAGGGGGTCCTACGAGCAGTACTTC.

V is TRBV5-1 and J is TRBJ1-1, with 8 nucleotides matching TRBD1. This CDR3 is built from 14 residues. V was pared by 4 bases and J by 5 bases, with 7 bases of the junction left unmatched. Looked up from germline, CDR1 is SGHRS and CDR2 is YFSETQ. The CDR3 DNA sequence: TGCGCCAGCAGCATCGGCGGACAGGGAACTGAAGCTTTCTTT. Its translation: CASSIGGQGTEAFF.

This chain uses TRBV7-9 with TRBJ2-7, with TRBD2 matching 8 bases. Per germline, CDR1 SEHNR and CDR2 FQNEAQ (reference sequence). The CDR3 runs 15 residues. Trimming removed 2 bases from V and 7 bases from J; junction bases left unmatched: 10. CDR3 region: CASSLSGGTYSEQYF. CDR3 in DNA: TGTGCCAGCAGCTTAAGCGGGGGAACTTATTCGGAGCAGTACTTC.

The chain carries TRBV9 and TRBJ2-3, with D unclear. Germline CDR1 is SGDLS and CDR2 is YYNGEE. The CDR3 consists of 17 residues. With 0 bases removed from V and 0 bases from J, the gap between germline ends came to 14 bases. CDR3 amino acids: CASSVGPDLASTDTQYF. The DNA for the CDR3 is TGTGCCAGCAGCGTAGGGCCCGACTTGGCAAGCACAGATACGCAGTATTTT.

The chain combines TRBV7-2 with TRBJ1-2; 8 bases align to TRBD1. Germline V lookup: CDR1 SGHTA, CDR2 FQGNSA. The CDR3 extends over 15 amino acids. V trimming: 1 base; J trimming: 3 bases; junction bases outside the gene matches: 4. The CDR3 sequence is CASSLGQGRYYGYTF. The CDR3 DNA sequence: TGTGCCAGCAGCTTAGGACAGGGGCGTTACTATGGCTACACCTTC.

This clone was picked up a small number of times. This chain connects TRBV7-9 to TRBJ1-3, with 8 nucleotides matching TRBD1. The germline gives CDR1 SEHNR, CDR2 FQNEAQ (reference sequence). CDR3 size: 14 residues. The V segment lost 8 bases and the J segment 0 bases; nucleotides outside the gene matches: 3. CDR3 sequence reads: CASGTGGSGNTIYF. The CDR3 DNA reads TGTGCCAGCGGAACAGGGGGCTCTGGAAACACCATATATTTT.